Listed here are 16 T cell receptor beta chains from one sample, sequenced in a study of control samples from healthy donors and cancer patients. Using immunoSEQ multiplex PCR, the repertoire was profiled, and TCRdb retains in-frame clones only, with some absent. The table lists some 130,000 clones, 85% to 90% of them singletons, with roughly 8% in the top ten. Source material: PBMCs. The receptors here all came from a man aged 45-65 years with head and neck cancer.

CDR3 in DNA: TGTGCCAGCAGGTTAAGCCCTCCGAGGGGGAACACTGAAGCTTTCTTT. Its translation: CASRLSPPRGNTEAFF. This chain connects TRBV11-2 to TRBJ1-1; tentatively, D is TRBD1 (5 bases). Germline V lookup: CDR1 SGHAT, CDR2 FQNNGV. This CDR3 is built from 16 residues. V lost 6 bases, J lost 1 base, and 18 bases lay in between.

The V gene is TRBV7-2, the J gene TRBJ2-2; the D is unclear. From germline, CDR1 is SGHTA and CDR2 FQGNSA. V lost 1 base and J 1 base, leaving 13 bases between the germline ends. The CDR3 has 17 amino acids. CDR3 loop: CASSLEALRVNTGELFF. CDR3 nucleotide sequence: TGTGCCAGCAGCTTAGAGGCGCTACGGGTGAACACCGGGGAGCTGTTTTTT.

The CDR3 DNA reads as TGTGCCAGCAGCTTAGACAGGAGTCTACGAGAGCAGTACTTC. Translated, it gives CASSLDRSLREQYF. J is TRBJ2-7 and V is TRBV7-9; D is possibly TRBD1 (5 bases). V shed 1 base and J shed 7 bases, with 14 bases lying between them. The germline V gene encodes CDR1 SEHNR and CDR2 FQNEAQ (reference sequence). The CDR3 is 14 residues long.

The genes are TRBV30 and TRBJ1-1; tentatively, D is TRBD1 (5 bases). This CDR3 contains 13 residues. Trimming removed 5 bases from V and 5 bases from J, with 15 bases in between. The germline V gene has CDR1 GTSNPN and CDR2 SVGIG (reference sequence). The CDR3 is CAWARGEGTEAFF. CDR3 in DNA: TGTGCCTGGGCGCGGGGTGAGGGGACTGAAGCTTTCTTT.

This clone showed up just once. This chain joins TRBV5-1 and TRBJ1-6, with D maybe TRBD1 (5 bases). This CDR3 contains 13 residues. Trimming cost V 4 bases and J 6 bases, with 8 bases left between them. Per the germline V gene, CDR1 is SGHRS and CDR2 is YFSETQ. In nucleotides, the CDR3 is TGCGCCAGCAGCACCGACAGTAATTCACCCCTCCACTTT. Translating it yields CASSTDSNSPLHF.

This clone was counted once. The CDR3 nucleotides are TGTGCCTGGAGTAGAGTGGGGTGGGTAGATCAGCCCCAGCATTTT. Translation gives CAWSRVGWVDQPQHF. This rearrangement joins TRBV30 to TRBJ1-5; D not resolved. Trimming pared 2 bases from V and 5 bases from J, leaving 16 bases between. CDR1 is GTSNPN and CDR2 is SVGIG in the germline V gene (reference sequence). This CDR3 region has 15 residues. The entire variable domain, with the rest obtained from reference TRBV30 and TRBJ1-5, is as follows: SQTIHQWPATLVQPVGSPLSLECTVEGTSNPNLYWYRQAAGRGLQLLFYSVGIGQISSEVPQNLSASRPQDRQFILSSKKLLLSDSGFYLCAWSRVGWVDQPQHFGDGTRLSIL.

The chain has TRBV6-5 and TRBJ1-3; no clear D. CDR3 length: 14 residues. V was clipped by 6 bases and J by 0 bases, with 9 bases between them. Germline V gene sequence: CDR1 MNHEY, CDR2 SVGAGI. CDR3 DNA sequence: TGTGCCAGCAGGGTTGGGAACTCTGGAAACACCATATATTTT. Translating it yields CASRVGNSGNTIYF.

The rearrangement joins TRBV5-1 to TRBJ1-3, with a weak D call TRBD1 (5 bases). CDR3 length equals 15 residues. With 2 bases removed from V and 0 bases from J, the gap between germline ends came to 9 bases. Germline-derived CDR1 and CDR2 are SGHRS and YFSETQ. The CDR3 region has the DNA TGCGCCAGCAGCTTCGACAGCAGCTCTGGAAACACCATATATTTT. This codes for CASSFDSSSGNTIYF.

V is TRBV20-1 and J is TRBJ2-1; 10 nucleotides line up with TRBD1. V lost 3 bases, J lost 8 bases, and 10 bases stayed unmatched. Looked up from germline, CDR1 is DFQATT and CDR2 is SNEGSKA (reference sequence). The CDR3 length is 15 residues. The CDR3 bases are TGCAGTGCTAGTGAACCGGGACAGGGGTCTTATGAGCAGTTCTTC. It translates to CSASEPGQGSYEQFF.

V gene TRBV11-2 combines with J gene TRBJ1-6; perhaps TRBD1 as D (5 bases). Between the trimmed V and J ends, which lost 6 bases and 6 bases, there was a span of 12 bases. The germline V gene has CDR1 SGHAT and CDR2 FQNNGV. The CDR3 extends over 14 amino acids. The CDR3 is CASSYGGFNSPLHF. CDR3 nucleotides: TGTGCCAGCAGTTATGGGGGGTTTAATTCACCCCTCCACTTT.

The chain recombines TRBV7-9 with TRBJ1-1; D unclear. Germline CDR1 SEHNR, CDR2 FQNEAQ (reference sequence). Trimming took 1 base from V and 3 from J, leaving 12 bases between them. The CDR3 sequence is 15 residues long. The CDR3 nucleotides read TGTGCCAGCAGCTTAGTTTCTTCGGGGTACACTGAAGCTTTCTTT. Translating it yields CASSLVSSGYTEAFF. Using reference TRBV7-9 and TRBJ1-1 for the parts outside the CDR3, the full variable domain is DTGVSQNPRHKITKRGQNVTFRCDPISEHNRLYWYRQTLGQGPEFLTYFQNEAQLEKSRLLSDRFSAERPKGSFSTLEIQRTEQGDSAMYLCASSLVSSGYTEAFFGQGTRLTVV.

In its sample, this clone was seen once. The rearrangement joins TRBV14 to TRBJ2-2; D is ambiguous. This CDR3 has 14 amino acids. Germline loops: CDR1 SGHDN, CDR2 FVKESK. V lost 1 base and J 7 bases, leaving 10 bases between the germline ends. The CDR3 DNA reads TGTGCCAGCAGCCAAGCATCGGTTGGCGGGGAGCTGTTTTTT. This sequence encodes CASSQASVGGELFF.

This chain connects TRBV11-2 to TRBJ2-1; tentatively, D is TRBD2 (6 bases). The CDR3 length is 12 residues. Germline V gene sequence: CDR1 SGHAT, CDR2 FQNNGV. V lost 4 bases to trimming and J lost 9 bases, with 10 bases between them. The CDR3 loop is CASSSSSGEQFF. Written as DNA, the CDR3 is TGTGCCAGCAGCTCCAGTAGCGGTGAGCAGTTCTTC.

This rearrangement joins TRBV5-1 to TRBJ2-7; TRBD1 matches at 8 bases. The CDR3 covers 15 residues. Germline V gene sequence: CDR1 SGHRS, CDR2 YFSETQ. The ends lost 0 bases at V and 2 bases at J; junction bases unmatched: 4. CDR3 nucleotides: TGCGCCAGCAGCTTGGCCTCGACAGGGGCCTACGAGCAGTACTTC. It specifies CASSLASTGAYEQYF.

This clone came up once. The chain employs TRBV19 and TRBJ2-7; tentatively, D is TRBD1 or TRBD2 (7 bases each). The CDR3 spans 16 residues. V shed 3 bases and J shed 6 bases, with 21 bases lying between them. Germline V gene sequence: CDR1 LNHDA, CDR2 SQIVND (reference sequence). The CDR3 spells CASSISWTGPGGEQYF. Here the CDR3 DNA reads TGTGCCAGTAGTATTTCCTGGACAGGCCCGGGGGGCGAGCAGTACTTC.

This clone came up once. The V and J genes are TRBV5-4 and TRBJ1-1; 9 bases align to TRBD1. The CDR3 contains 16 residues. Germline CDR1 is SGHNT and CDR2 is YYREEE (reference sequence). V lost 3 bases, J lost 1 base, and 7 bases stayed unmatched. CDR3 nucleotides: TGTGCCAGCAGCTCGAGACAGGGGGGATGGAACACTGAAGCTTTCTTT. Protein sequence: CASSSRQGGWNTEAFF.